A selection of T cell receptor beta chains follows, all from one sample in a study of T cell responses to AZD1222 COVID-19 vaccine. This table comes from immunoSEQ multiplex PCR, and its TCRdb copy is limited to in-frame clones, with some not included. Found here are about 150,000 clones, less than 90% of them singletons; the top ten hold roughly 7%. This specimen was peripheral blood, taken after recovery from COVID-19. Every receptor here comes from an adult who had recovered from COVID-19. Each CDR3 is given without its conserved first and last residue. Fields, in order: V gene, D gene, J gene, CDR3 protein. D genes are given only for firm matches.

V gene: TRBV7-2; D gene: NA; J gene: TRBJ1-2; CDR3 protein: ASREAGGYT
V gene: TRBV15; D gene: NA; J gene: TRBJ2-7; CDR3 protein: ATSRGDRYGLEQY
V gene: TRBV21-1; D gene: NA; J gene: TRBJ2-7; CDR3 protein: ASSNNVDEQY
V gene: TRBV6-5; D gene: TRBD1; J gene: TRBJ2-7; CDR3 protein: ASRGQGVWYEQY
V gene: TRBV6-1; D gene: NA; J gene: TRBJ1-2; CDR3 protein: ASSEWAENYGYT
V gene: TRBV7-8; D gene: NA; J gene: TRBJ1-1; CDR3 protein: ASSQYTNTEAF
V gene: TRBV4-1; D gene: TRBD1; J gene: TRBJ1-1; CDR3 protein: ASSQDEEGSRGRDTEAF
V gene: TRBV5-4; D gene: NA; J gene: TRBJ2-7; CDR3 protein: ASSPGKNPSYEQY
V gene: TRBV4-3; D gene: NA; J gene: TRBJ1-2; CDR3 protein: ASSHNRVGGYT
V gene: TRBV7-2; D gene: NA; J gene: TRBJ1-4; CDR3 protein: ASSPQQGMVEKLF
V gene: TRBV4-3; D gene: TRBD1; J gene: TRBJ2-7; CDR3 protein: ASSQEPPGGLAYEQY
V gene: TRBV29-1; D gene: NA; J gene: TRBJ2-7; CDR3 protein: SVEETRGGKGDEQY
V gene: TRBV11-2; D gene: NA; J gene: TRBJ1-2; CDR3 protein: ASNLQGSNYGYT
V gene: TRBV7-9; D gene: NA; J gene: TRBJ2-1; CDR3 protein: ASSYFGGAKNEQF
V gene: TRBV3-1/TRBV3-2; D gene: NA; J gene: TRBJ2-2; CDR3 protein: ASSQTEYANTGELF
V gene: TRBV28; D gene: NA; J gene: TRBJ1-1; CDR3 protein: ASSLPTLGAF
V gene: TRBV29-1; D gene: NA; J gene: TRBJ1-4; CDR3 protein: SVAGGNGEKLF
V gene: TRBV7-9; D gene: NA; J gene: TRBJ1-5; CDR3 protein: ASSLRDRQPQH
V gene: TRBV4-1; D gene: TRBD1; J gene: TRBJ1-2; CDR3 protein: ASSQDYTGVT
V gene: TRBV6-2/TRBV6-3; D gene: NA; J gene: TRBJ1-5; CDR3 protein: ASSPWGRQPQH
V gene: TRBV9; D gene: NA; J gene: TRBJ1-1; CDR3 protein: ASGRKGNTEAF
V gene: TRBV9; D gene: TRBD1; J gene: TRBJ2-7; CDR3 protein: ASSEGPGQGDYEQY
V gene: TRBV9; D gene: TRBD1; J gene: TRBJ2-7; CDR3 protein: ASSVGDRGYEQY
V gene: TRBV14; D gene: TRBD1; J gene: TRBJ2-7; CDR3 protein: ASSHLQTGIHEQY
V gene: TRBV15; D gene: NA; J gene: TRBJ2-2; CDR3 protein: ATSSQGMTGELF
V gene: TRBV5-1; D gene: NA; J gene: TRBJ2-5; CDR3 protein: ASSHDSQETQY
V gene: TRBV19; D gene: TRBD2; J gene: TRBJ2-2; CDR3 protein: ASSLGGRGNTGELF
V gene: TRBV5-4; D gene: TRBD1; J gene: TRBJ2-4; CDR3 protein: ASSPGTGGTKNIQY
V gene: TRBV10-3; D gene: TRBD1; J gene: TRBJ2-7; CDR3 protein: AISESSGGYEQY
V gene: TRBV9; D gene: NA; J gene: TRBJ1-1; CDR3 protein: ASSVAPLGSNTEAF
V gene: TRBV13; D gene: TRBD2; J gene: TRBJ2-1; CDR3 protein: ASSRYTRTSGRGSYNEQF
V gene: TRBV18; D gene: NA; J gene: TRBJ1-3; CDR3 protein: ASSPPSGASGNTIY
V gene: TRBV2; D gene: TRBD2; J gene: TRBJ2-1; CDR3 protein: ASGSGAPSYNEQF
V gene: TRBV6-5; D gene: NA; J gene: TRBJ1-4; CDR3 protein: ASRGQPNEKLF
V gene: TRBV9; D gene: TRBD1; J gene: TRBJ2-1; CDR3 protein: ASSPALQGGNTYNEQF
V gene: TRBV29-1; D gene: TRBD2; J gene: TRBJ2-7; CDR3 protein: SVEGGTSGAYEQY
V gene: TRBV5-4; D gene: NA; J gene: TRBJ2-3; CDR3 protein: ASSLAGAKDTQY
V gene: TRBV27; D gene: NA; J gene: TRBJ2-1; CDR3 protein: ASSLMGVNEQF
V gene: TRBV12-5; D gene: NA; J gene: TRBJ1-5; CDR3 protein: ASAAPGSGLNQPQH
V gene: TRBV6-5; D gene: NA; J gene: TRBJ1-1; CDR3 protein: ASSYSRVGDTEAF
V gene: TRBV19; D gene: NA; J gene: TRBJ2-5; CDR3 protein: ASSIGKGYQETQY
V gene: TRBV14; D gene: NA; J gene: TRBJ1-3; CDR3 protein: ASSQDTALTGNTIY
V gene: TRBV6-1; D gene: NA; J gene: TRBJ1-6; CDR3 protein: ASSEGGRVNSPLH
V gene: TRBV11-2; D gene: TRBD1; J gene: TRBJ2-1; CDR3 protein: ASSSTGTEYNEQF
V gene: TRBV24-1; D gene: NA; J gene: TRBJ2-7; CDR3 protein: ATSDLTGKTGSYEQY
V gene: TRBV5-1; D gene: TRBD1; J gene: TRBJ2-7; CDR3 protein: ASSLWGQGSTSRYYEQY
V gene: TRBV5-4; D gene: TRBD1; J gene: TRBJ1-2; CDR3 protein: ASSSFRQGKDGYT
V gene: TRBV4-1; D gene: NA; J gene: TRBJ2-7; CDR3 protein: ASSQESTGELYEQY
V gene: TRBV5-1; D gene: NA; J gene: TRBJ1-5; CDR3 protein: ASSPSGNQPQH
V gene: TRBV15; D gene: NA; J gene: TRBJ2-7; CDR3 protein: ATSRDLWGAAYEQY
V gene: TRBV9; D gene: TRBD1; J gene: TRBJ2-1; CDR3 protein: ASSGRAGTGLNNEQF
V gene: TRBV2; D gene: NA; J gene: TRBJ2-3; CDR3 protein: AGAVITDTQY
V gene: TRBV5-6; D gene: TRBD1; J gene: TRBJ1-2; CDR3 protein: ASRGDRENYGYT
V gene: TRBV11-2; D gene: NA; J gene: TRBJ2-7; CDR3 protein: ASSPQWAGFSYEQY
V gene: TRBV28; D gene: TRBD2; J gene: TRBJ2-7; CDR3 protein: ASTPGTKVYEQY
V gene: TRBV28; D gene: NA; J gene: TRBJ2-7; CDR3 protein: ASQYSGSSYEQY